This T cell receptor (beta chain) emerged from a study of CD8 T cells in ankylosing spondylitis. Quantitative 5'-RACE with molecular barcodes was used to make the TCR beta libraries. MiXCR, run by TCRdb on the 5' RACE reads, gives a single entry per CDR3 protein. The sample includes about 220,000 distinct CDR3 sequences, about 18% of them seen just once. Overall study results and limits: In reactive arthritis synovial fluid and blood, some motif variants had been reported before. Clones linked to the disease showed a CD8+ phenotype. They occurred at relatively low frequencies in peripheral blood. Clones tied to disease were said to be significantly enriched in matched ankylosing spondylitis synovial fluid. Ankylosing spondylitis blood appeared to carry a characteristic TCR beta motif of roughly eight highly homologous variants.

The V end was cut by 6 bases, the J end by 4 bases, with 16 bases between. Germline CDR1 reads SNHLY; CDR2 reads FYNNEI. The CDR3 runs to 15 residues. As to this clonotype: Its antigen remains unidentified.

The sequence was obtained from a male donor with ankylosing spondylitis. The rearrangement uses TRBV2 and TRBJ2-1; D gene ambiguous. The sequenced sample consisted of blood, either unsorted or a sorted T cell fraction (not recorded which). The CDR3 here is CASRTTEITYNEQFF. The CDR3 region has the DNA TGTGCCAGCAGGACCACAGAAATTACTTACAATGAGCAGTTCTTC.